This entry lists 16 T cell receptor beta chains sequenced from one sample in a study of T cells expressing NK-cell markers. TCRdb reworked the 5' RACE reads into one entry per CDR3 protein, no DNA. This table lists over 200,000 distinct CDR3 sequences. What was sequenced was blood T cells: a sorted CD56 or NKG2C T cell subset, CD4+ or CD8+ T cells, or bulk PBMC T cells (not recorded which). The receptors were sampled from a man between 18 and 35 years old in good health.

The chain joins TRBV5-6 to TRBJ2-5; TCRdb lists TRBD1, though no DNA is available to test this call. From germline, CDR1 is SGHDT and CDR2 YYEEEE. The CDR3 has 14 residues. CDR3: CASSPWDSRETQYF.

This rearrangement joins TRBV10-3 to TRBJ2-3; the D gene TCRdb calls, TRBD2, cannot be checked with no DNA. CDR1 ENHRY and CDR2 SYGVKD come from the germline V gene. CDR3 length equals 16 residues. CDR3 in amino acids: CAISEWASGSTDTQYF.

This chain links TRBV6-2 or TRBV6-3 with TRBJ2-1. The CDR3 spans 17 residues. The germline CDR1 and CDR2 sequences are MNHEY and SVGEGT. CDR3 amino acids: CASSYSSGKSSYNEQFF.

V is TRBV29-1 and J is TRBJ2-1; the TCRdb call, TRBD1, lacks DNA for checking. Germline-derived CDR1 and CDR2 are SQVTM and ANQGSEA. The CDR3 spans 14 residues. The CDR3 protein is CSASTGGLGNEQFF.

V is TRBV15 and J is TRBJ2-3; the D call of TRBD1 rests on TCRdb alone, since no DNA is present to check it. The CDR3 sequence is 16 residues long. The germline gives CDR1 LNHNV, CDR2 YYDKDF (reference sequence). This CDR3 is CATSGDSPRGGDTQYF.

The rearrangement links TRBV28 to TRBJ2-1; TCRdb proposes TRBD2, but this gene call is untestable without DNA. Germline CDR1 reads MDHEN; CDR2 reads SYDVKM. The CDR3 has 16 amino acids. The CDR3 here is CASSLGGRIGNNEQFF.

The chain uses TRBV5-1 and TRBJ2-7; the TRBD1 assignment by TCRdb is unverifiable without DNA. CDR3 length equals 15 residues. The germline V gene has CDR1 SGHRS and CDR2 YFSETQ. The CDR3 region is CASSLVGTGNYEQYF.

V usage is TRBV5-1 and J usage is TRBJ1-4; TCRdb's D call, TRBD1, is unchecked because there is no DNA. In germline, CDR1 is SGHRS, CDR2 YFSETQ. The CDR3 contains 16 residues. CDR3 residues: CASSSGDRATNEKLFF.

The genes are TRBV18 and TRBJ1-5; the TCRdb D gene call, TRBD1, has no DNA to confirm it. This CDR3 contains 16 residues. Germline V gene data show CDR1 as KGHSH and CDR2 as LQKENI. The chain's CDR3 is CASAGQGDGSNQPQHF.

The chain's CDR3 is CASSQDLDRLNNSPLHF. V gene TRBV4-3 combines with J gene TRBJ1-6; lacking DNA, the TRBD1 call made by TCRdb goes unchecked. The V gene's germline CDR1 is LGHNA and CDR2 YSLEER. This CDR3 is 17 amino acids long.

The chain has TRBV4-1 and TRBJ2-5; the TCRdb D gene call, TRBD1, has no DNA to confirm it. The CDR3 length is 14 residues. Germline V gene sequence: CDR1 MGHRA, CDR2 YSYEKL. CDR3 in amino acids: CASSQETGQETQYF.

CDR3 loop: CASSVLGGKGELFF. This chain uses TRBV9 with TRBJ2-2; as DNA is missing, the TRBD1 call by TCRdb cannot be tested. Germline-derived CDR1 and CDR2 are SGDLS and YYNGEE. CDR3 length: 14 residues.

The CDR3 protein is CASSFGTESNYGYTF. The rearrangement joins TRBV7-2 to TRBJ1-2. The germline CDR1 and CDR2 sequences are SGHTA and FQGNSA. CDR3 length: 15 residues.

The chain couples TRBV6-5 to TRBJ2-1; there is no DNA to check the TCRdb D call of TRBD1. This CDR3 comprises 13 residues. The germline CDR1 and CDR2 sequences are MNHEY and SVGAGI. This CDR3 reads CASSFATGIEQFF.

The chain has TRBV7-9 and TRBJ2-7; there is no DNA to check the TCRdb D call of TRBD2. Germline V gene lookup returns CDR1 SEHNR and CDR2 FQNEAQ (reference sequence). The CDR3 contains 15 residues. CDR3 sequence reads: CASSPLFADSYEQYF. Looking up the rest from reference TRBV7-9 and TRBJ2-7 gives the full variable domain: DTGVSQNPRHKITKRGQNVTFRCDPISEHNRLYWYRQTLGQGPEFLTYFQNEAQLEKSRLLSDRFSAERPKGSFSTLEIQRTEQGDSAMYLCASSPLFADSYEQYFGPGTRLTVT.

This rearrangement joins TRBV20-1 to TRBJ2-2; absent DNA, TCRdb's TRBD2 call cannot be checked. This CDR3 spans 13 amino acids. The germline CDR1 and CDR2 sequences are DFQATT and SNEGSKA (reference sequence). The CDR3 region is CSAGGRSTGELFF.